These 9 T cell receptor beta chains were all obtained from the same sample, sequenced in a study of blood T cell repertoires in COVID-19. Using immunoSEQ multiplex PCR, the repertoire was profiled, and TCRdb retains in-frame clones only, with some absent. Found here are under 200,000 clones, approximately 83% of them singletons; the top ten hold less than 2%. The sample taken for sequencing was peripheral blood. The receptors originated from a human donor in a cohort sampled during active COVID-19.

This clone showed up just a few times. The chain is built from TRBV4-2 and TRBJ1-5; TRBD1 matches at 7 bases. The germline V gene has CDR1 LGHNA and CDR2 YNFKEQ. The CDR3 consists of 14 residues. V gave up 1 base and J gave up 7 bases; unmatched junction bases: 4. The CDR3 nucleotides read TGTGCCAGCAGCCAAGCGGTAGGGGGCCAGCCCCAGCATTTT. Translated, it gives CASSQAVGGQPQHF.

This rearrangement joins TRBV11-2 to TRBJ2-7; 10 bases match TRBD1. Germline loops: CDR1 SGHAT, CDR2 FQNNGV. The trim removed 3 bases at V and 7 bases at J, leaving 6 bases unmatched. The length of the CDR3 is 14 residues. CDR3 nucleotides: TGTGCCAGCAGCTTTGGGACAGGGGCATTGGAGCAGTACTTC. It specifies CASSFGTGALEQYF.

The genes are TRBV11-3 and TRBJ2-2; 7 bases are a match to TRBD2. Per the germline V gene, CDR1 is SGHNT and CDR2 is YENEEA. Trimming cost V 1 base and J 5 bases; bases outside gene matches: 1. CDR3 length: 14 amino acids. CDR3 nucleotides: TGTGCCAGCAGCTTAGCGGGAGGAACCGGGGAGCTGTTTTTT. Protein: CASSLAGGTGELFF.

The chain joins TRBV19 to TRBJ2-7; tentative D call: TRBD2 (6 bases). Germline lookup yields CDR1 LNHDA and CDR2 SQIVND (reference sequence). Trimming pared 10 bases from V and 4 bases from J, leaving 17 bases between. The CDR3 sequence is 13 residues long. The CDR3 DNA reads as TGTGCCACCGGGAGCGGCGGGCCTTACGAGCAGTACTTC. Translation: CATGSGGPYEQYF.

V gene TRBV6-5 combines with J gene TRBJ2-7; 13 bases map to TRBD2. The germline V gene has CDR1 MNHEY and CDR2 SVGAGI. The CDR3 has 13 amino acids. V was pared by 11 bases and J by 2 bases, with 3 bases of the junction left unmatched. In nucleotides, the CDR3 is TGTGCCGTTACTAGCGGGGGGGCCTACGAGCAGTACTTC. It translates to CAVTSGGAYEQYF.

The chain has TRBV28 and TRBJ2-6, with 7 nucleotides matching TRBD1. CDR3 size: 15 residues. Per the germline V gene, CDR1 is MDHEN and CDR2 is SYDVKM. V was pared by 6 bases and J by 2 bases, with 4 bases of the junction left unmatched. The CDR3 protein is CASRTGSTGANVLTF. CDR3 coding DNA: TGTGCCAGCAGGACAGGGTCAACTGGGGCCAACGTCCTGACTTTC.

This clone was observed a few times. The CDR3, as DNA: TGTGCCAGCGGGGGAGGCGTCCTGACTTTC. Encoded protein: CASGGGVLTF. This chain connects TRBV14 to TRBJ2-6; tentatively, D is TRBD2 (6 bases). Germline V CDR1 and CDR2: SGHDN, FVKESK. The CDR3 loop spans 10 amino acids. Trimming cost V 8 bases and J 12 bases, with 8 bases left between them.

The chain links TRBV14 to TRBJ2-2; possible D gene TRBD1, 5 bases. Deletions cut 4 bases from V and 5 bases from J, with 11 bases between. Germline values: CDR1 SGHDN, CDR2 FVKESK. This CDR3 contains 14 residues. The CDR3 bases are TGTGCCAGCAGCCGACAGATGGAGACCGGGGAGCTGTTTTTT. Its protein is CASSRQMETGELFF.

The CDR3: CASSLGRVGTYTEAFF. CDR3 sequence (DNA): TGTGCCAGCAGCTTGGGGAGGGTTGGGACCTACACTGAAGCTTTCTTT. The chain uses TRBV5-4 and TRBJ1-1; perhaps TRBD1 as D (5 bases). Germline V gives CDR1 SGHNT, CDR2 YYREEE (reference sequence). The CDR3 consists of 16 residues. The V end lost 0 bases, the J end lost 3 bases, and 15 bases lay between the germline ends.